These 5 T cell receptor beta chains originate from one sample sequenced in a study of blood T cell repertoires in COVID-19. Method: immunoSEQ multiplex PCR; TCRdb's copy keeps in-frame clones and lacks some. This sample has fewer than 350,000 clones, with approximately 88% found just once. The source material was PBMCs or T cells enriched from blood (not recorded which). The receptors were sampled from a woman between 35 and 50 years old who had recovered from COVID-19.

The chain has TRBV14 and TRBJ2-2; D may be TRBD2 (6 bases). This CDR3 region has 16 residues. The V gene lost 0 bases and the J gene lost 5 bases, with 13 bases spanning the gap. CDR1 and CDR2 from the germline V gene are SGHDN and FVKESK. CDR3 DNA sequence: TGTGCCAGCAGCCAAGATCCTGGAGGGCAGACCGGGGAGCTGTTTTTT. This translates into CASSQDPGGQTGELFF.

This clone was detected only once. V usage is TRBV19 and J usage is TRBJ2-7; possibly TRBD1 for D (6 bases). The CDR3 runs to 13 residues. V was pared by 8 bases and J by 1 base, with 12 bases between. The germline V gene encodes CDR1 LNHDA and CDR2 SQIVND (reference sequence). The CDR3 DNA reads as TGTGCCAGTGGAAATACAGGGTCCTACGAGCAGTACTTC. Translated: CASGNTGSYEQYF. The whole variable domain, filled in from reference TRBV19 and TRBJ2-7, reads DGGITQSPKYLFRKEGQNVTLSCEQNLNHDAMYWYRQDPGQGLRLIYYSQIVNDFQKGDIAEGYSVSREKKESFPLTVTSAQKNPTAFYLCASGNTGSYEQYFGPGTRLTVT.

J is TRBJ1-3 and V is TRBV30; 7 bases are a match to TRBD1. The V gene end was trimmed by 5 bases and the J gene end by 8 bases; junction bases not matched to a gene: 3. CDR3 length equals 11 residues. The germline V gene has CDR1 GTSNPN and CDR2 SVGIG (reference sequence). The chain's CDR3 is CAWDRVDTIYF. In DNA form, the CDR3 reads TGTGCCTGGGACAGGGTTGACACCATATATTTT.

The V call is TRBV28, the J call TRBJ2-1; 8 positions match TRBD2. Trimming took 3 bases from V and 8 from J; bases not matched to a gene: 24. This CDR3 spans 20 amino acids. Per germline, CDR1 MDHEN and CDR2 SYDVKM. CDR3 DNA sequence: TGTGCCAGCAGTTTGCCCCCCGCTGGCCGAGCGGGAGAGGTTAGGGATGAGCAGTTCTTC. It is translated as CASSLPPAGRAGEVRDEQFF.

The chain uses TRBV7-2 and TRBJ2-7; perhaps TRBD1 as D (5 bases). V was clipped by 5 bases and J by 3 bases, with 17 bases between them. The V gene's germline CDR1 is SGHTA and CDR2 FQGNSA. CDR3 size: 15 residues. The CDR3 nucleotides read TGTGCCAGCAGCCCGACCTGGTTAGGGGTCTACGAGCAGTACTTC. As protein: CASSPTWLGVYEQYF.